This T cell receptor (beta chain) was captured in a study of cytomegalovirus exposure and HLA in healthy donors. Study-wide results and limits: Reportedly, diagnosis of cytomegalovirus status by the classifier showed high specificity and sensitivity. Most TCR sequences were rare, but some public TCRs occurred in many donors.

This CDR3 spans 15 amino acids. V dropped 0 bases and J dropped 3; count of bases not matched to a gene: 6. CDR1 is SGHNT and CDR2 is YYREEE in the germline V gene (reference sequence). The donors were members of the validation cohort comprising some 120 subjects, separate from the roughly 670-subject first cohort. In the case of this clone: What it binds is not known.

Produced via immunoSEQ multiplex PCR; TCRdb's table is partial and in-frame only. The sample holds over 150,000 clones; 85% are singletons and the top ten take about a sixth. This TCR was sampled from a man between 18 and 29 years old in good health and CMV-seropositive. What was sequenced was PBMCs. This chain links TRBV5-4 with TRBJ2-7; 7 bases map to TRBD2. The CDR3 nucleotides are TGTGCCAGCAGCTTGGGTGCTAGCGGTTACTACGAGCAGTACTTC. Encoded protein: CASSLGASGYYEQYF.